What follows are 24 T cell receptor beta chains derived from one specimen sequenced in a study of blood T cell repertoires in COVID-19. This table comes from immunoSEQ multiplex PCR, and its TCRdb copy is limited to in-frame clones, with some not included. This sample has about 190,000 clones; roughly 83% occur once, and the top ten carry around 3.5%. Material for sequencing was PBMCs or T cells enriched from blood (not recorded which). The receptor set was obtained from a woman in her twenties or thirties who had recovered from COVID-19.

V and J are TRBV19 and TRBJ1-2, with 7 bases aligning to TRBD1. V gave up 7 bases and J gave up 6 bases; unmatched junction bases: 8. The germline V gene encodes CDR1 LNHDA and CDR2 SQIVND (reference sequence). The CDR3 extends over 13 amino acids. The CDR3 nucleotides read TGTGCCAGTATCCGTCAGGGGGTGGATGGCTACACCTTC. It translates to CASIRQGVDGYTF.

This sequence joins TRBV9 and TRBJ2-1; a possible D gene is TRBD1 (5 bases). CDR1 and CDR2 from the germline V gene are SGDLS and YYNGEE. The CDR3 has 15 residues. The germline V and J ends were trimmed by 3 bases and 0 bases, with 10 bases remaining between them. CDR3 sequence: CASSGGPSSYNEQFF. CDR3 coding DNA: TGTGCCAGCAGCGGGGGCCCGAGCTCCTACAATGAGCAGTTCTTC.

This rearrangement joins TRBV3-1 (or the pseudogene TRBV3-2) to TRBJ1-1; D unclear. Germline values: CDR1 LGHDT, CDR2 YNNKEL (reference sequence). CDR3 length: 14 amino acids. Trimming stripped 5 bases from V and 3 bases from J, with 13 bases between. The CDR3 loop reads CASSYSGEYTEAFF. CDR3 sequence (DNA): TGTGCCAGCAGCTACTCTGGGGAGTACACTGAAGCTTTCTTT.

The gene calls are TRBV6-4 and TRBJ2-1, with D tentatively TRBD1 (5 bases). V was shortened by 5 bases and J by 10 bases, with 12 bases between the two germline ends. The CDR3 runs 12 residues. Germline V gene sequence: CDR1 MRHNA, CDR2 SNTAGT. CDR3 sequence (DNA): TGTGCCAGCAGTCAGGGAATTGGGGAGCAGTTCTTC. Residues: CASSQGIGEQFF.

The chain joins TRBV28 to TRBJ1-2; 9 nucleotides agree with TRBD1. The J segment lost 4 bases and the V segment lost 5 bases, leaving 14 bases of the junction unmatched. The CDR3 covers 17 residues. Germline V lookup: CDR1 MDHEN, CDR2 SYDVKM. This CDR3 reads CASSTPGTGKGLYGYTF. CDR3 nucleotides: TGTGCCAGCAGTACTCCCGGGACAGGGAAGGGACTCTATGGCTACACCTTC.

The chain uses TRBV14 and TRBJ1-2; the D gene is possibly TRBD1 (6 bases). This CDR3 has 13 amino acids. Germline V gene lookup returns CDR1 SGHDN and CDR2 FVKESK. The V gene lost 4 bases and the J gene lost 8 bases, with 14 bases spanning the gap. The chain's CDR3 is CASSPGQRRGYTF. CDR3 bases: TGTGCCAGCAGCCCAGGACAGAGACGAGGCTACACCTTC.

The V call is TRBV10-3, the J call TRBJ1-2, with no clear D. Per the germline V gene, CDR1 is ENHRY and CDR2 is SYGVKD. The V and J ends lost 3 bases and 3 bases respectively, with 11 bases between them. The CDR3 runs to 14 residues. CDR3 region: CAISDRLFDYGYTF. CDR3 in DNA: TGTGCCATCAGTGACAGACTATTCGACTATGGCTACACCTTC.

This clone was observed once. The V gene is TRBV7-9, the J gene TRBJ2-3; 8 positions match TRBD2. CDR1 is SEHNR and CDR2 is FQNEAQ in the germline V gene (reference sequence). This CDR3 comprises 13 residues. CDR3 nucleotide sequence: TGTGCTCTGCGGGGGGCACTGACAGATACGCAGTATTTT. Its protein product is CALRGALTDTQYF.

The J gene is TRBJ1-2, the V gene TRBV9; 10 nucleotides align to TRBD1. Trimming at V came to 4 bases and at J to 4 bases, leaving 7 bases not matched to a gene. The CDR3 has 15 amino acids. Germline loops: CDR1 SGDLS, CDR2 YYNGEE. The CDR3: CASSPRQGAFYGYTF. The CDR3 DNA follows: TGTGCCAGCAGCCCTCGACAGGGGGCTTTCTATGGCTACACCTTC. Based on the CDR3 plus reference TRBV9 and TRBJ1-2, the full variable domain is DSGVTQTPKHLITATGQRVTLRCSPRSGDLSVYWYQQSLDQGLQFLIQYYNGEERAKGNILERFSAQQFPDLHSELNLSSLELGDSALYFCASSPRQGAFYGYTFGSGTRLTVV.

This rearrangement joins TRBV29-1 to TRBJ1-1; no definite D call. Germline CDR1 reads SQVTM; CDR2 reads ANQGSEA. V dropped 4 bases and J dropped 4 bases, with 7 bases sitting between them. This CDR3 contains 11 residues. The CDR3 region has the DNA TGCAGCGTTGTATCCGTCACTGAAGCTTTCTTT. It translates to CSVVSVTEAFF.

Only one count was recorded for this clone. The chain links TRBV7-2 to TRBJ2-7; TRBD2 matches 11 bases. There are 15 residues in the CDR3. Trimming cost V 4 bases and J 2 bases; bases outside gene matches: 4. The germline V gene has CDR1 SGHTA and CDR2 FQGNSA. CDR3 in amino acids: CASSSLAGAAYEQYV. The CDR3 DNA follows: TGTGCCAGCAGCTCACTAGCGGGGGCCGCCTACGAGCAGTACGTC.

This rearrangement joins TRBV28 to TRBJ1-1, with D possibly TRBD1 on 5 matching bases. With 10 bases removed from V and 1 base from J, the gap between germline ends came to 13 bases. Germline loops: CDR1 MDHEN, CDR2 SYDVKM. The CDR3 runs to 13 residues. The CDR3 sequence: CATVGGANTEAFF. DNA of the CDR3: TGTGCCACCGTCGGAGGGGCGAACACTGAAGCTTTCTTT. The complete variable domain, with remaining parts taken from reference TRBV28 and TRBJ1-1, reads DVKVTQSSRYLVKRTGEKVFLECVQDMDHENMFWYRQDPGLGLRLIYFSYDVKMKEKGDIPEGYSVSREKKERFSLILESASTNQTSMYLCATVGGANTEAFFGQGTRLTVV.

The chain carries TRBV7-8 and TRBJ2-3, with TRBD2 identical over 11 bases. The CDR3 has 16 amino acids. J was trimmed by 3 bases and V by 5 bases; bases with no gene match: 7. The germline CDR1 and CDR2 sequences are SGHVS and FQNEAQ. The CDR3 sequence is CASSRGTSGVTDTQYF. Here the CDR3 DNA reads TGTGCCAGCAGCCGAGGGACTAGCGGCGTTACAGATACGCAGTATTTT.

The rearrangement uses TRBV5-4 and TRBJ1-1, with a possible D match to TRBD1 (6 bases). Germline V gene data show CDR1 as SGHNT and CDR2 as YYREEE (reference sequence). The ends were cut back, 0 bases at V and 5 bases at J, with 17 bases in the middle. This CDR3 is 16 amino acids long. The CDR3 DNA follows: TGTGCCAGCAGCTTGGGGTTCGAGGGGGGGGAAACTGAAGCTTTCTTT. Amino acids: CASSLGFEGGETEAFF.

This chain links TRBV11-2 with TRBJ2-4; 7 nucleotides align to TRBD1. This CDR3 is 18 amino acids long. Per the germline V gene, CDR1 is SGHAT and CDR2 is FQNNGV. With V trimmed by 7 bases and J by 6 bases, 21 bases remained unmatched. The CDR3 region is CASTVNRDREEWGNIQYF. The DNA of the CDR3 is TGTGCCAGCACCGTCAATCGTGACAGGGAAGAATGGGGAAACATTCAGTACTTC.

The CDR3 reads CASSQDWQGNGYTF. The CDR3 nucleotides read TGTGCCAGCAGCCAAGATTGGCAGGGGAATGGCTACACCTTC. The genes are TRBV3-1 (or the pseudogene TRBV3-2) and TRBJ1-2, with a tentative D call TRBD1 (6 bases). The CDR3 has 14 amino acids. Germline V gene data show CDR1 as LGHDT and CDR2 as YNNKEL (reference sequence). Trimming took off 0 bases at V and 6 bases at J, with 11 bases between the two ends.

The chain has TRBV5-1 and TRBJ2-1; 8 nucleotides line up with TRBD2. This CDR3 spans 16 amino acids. The junction had 14 bases not matched to a gene; V was cut back by 5 bases and J by 7 bases. The germline CDR1 and CDR2 sequences are SGHRS and YFSETQ. The CDR3 is CASSPIGGAGPNEQFF. In DNA form, the CDR3 reads TGCGCCAGCAGTCCGATCGGGGGGGCCGGTCCTAATGAGCAGTTCTTC.

This clone was detected a few times. This sequence joins TRBV28 and TRBJ1-2; D gene ambiguous. Per germline, CDR1 MDHEN and CDR2 SYDVKM. The CDR3 contains 15 residues. Deletions cut 6 bases from V and 0 bases from J, with 14 bases between. The CDR3 DNA is TGTGCCAGCAGCCCGTTGGAGGGATCTAACTATGGCTACACCTTC. Translation gives CASSPLEGSNYGYTF.

About this clone itself: The same CDR3 can be traced to other DNA sequences in this sample. V gene TRBV28 combines with J gene TRBJ1-2; no definite D call. Trimming took 1 base from V and 8 from J, leaving 11 bases between them. The CDR3 spans 13 residues. CDR1 and CDR2 (germline): MDHEN, SYDVKM. CDR3 in amino acids: CASSLSAGWGYTF. The CDR3 nucleotides are TGTGCCAGCAGTTTATCGGCGGGTTGGGGCTACACCTTC.

The chain links TRBV19 to TRBJ2-5; 8 positions match TRBD1. The CDR3 is made up of 16 amino acids. Unmatched junction bases numbered 12, after V lost 5 bases and J lost 4 bases. In germline, CDR1 is LNHDA, CDR2 SQIVND (reference sequence). The CDR3, as DNA: TGTGCCAGTAGTCCTTCAGGGGGCGGTGGAGGAGAGACCCAGTACTTC. It translates to CASSPSGGGGGETQYF.

V gene TRBV15 combines with J gene TRBJ2-3; possibly TRBD2 for D (7 bases). The CDR3 length is 15 residues. Trimming removed 3 bases at V and 1 base at J, with 11 bases between. Per the germline V gene, CDR1 is LNHNV and CDR2 is YYDKDF (reference sequence). The CDR3 here is CATSSTGRGTDTQYF. DNA of the CDR3: TGTGCCACCAGCAGTACAGGGAGGGGCACAGATACGCAGTATTTT.

The rearrangement uses TRBV2 and TRBJ2-3, with 11 bases that match TRBD1. The V and J ends lost 6 bases and 3 bases, in that order; junction bases with no gene match: 2. Germline CDR1 and CDR2: SNHLY and FYNNEI. CDR3 length: 14 amino acids. CDR3 protein: CASRGDRGTDTQYF. The CDR3 nucleotides read TGTGCCAGCAGGGGGGACAGGGGGACAGATACGCAGTATTTT.

The chain links TRBV11-3 to TRBJ1-1; D uncertain. V lost 8 bases and J 7 bases, leaving 17 bases between the germline ends. Per the germline V gene, CDR1 is SGHNT and CDR2 is YENEEA. The CDR3 runs to 13 residues. The DNA of the CDR3 is TGTGCCAGCGCGACGGATCGTCGGGGTGAAGCTTTCTTT. Its protein product is CASATDRRGEAFF.

V usage is TRBV18 and J usage is TRBJ2-7, with TRBD2 as a possible D gene (6 bases). Germline lookup yields CDR1 KGHSH and CDR2 LQKENI. The CDR3 has 14 residues. The V end lost 3 bases, the J end lost 6 bases, and 15 bases lay between the germline ends. CDR3: CASSPGAGRSEQYV. The CDR3 DNA is TGTGCCAGCTCACCCGGAGCGGGCCGGAGCGAGCAGTACGTC.